One T cell receptor beta chain is described in this entry. This sample was included in a study of OX40 agonist ivuxolimab in advanced cancers. The protocol was immunoSEQ multiplex PCR, while the TCRdb copy is restricted to in-frame clones and leaves out a portion. This sample has some 8,900 clones, with 65% to 80% found just once. Germline assignment: CDR1 LNHDA and CDR2 SQIVND (reference sequence). CDR3 size: 15 residues. V dropped 2 bases and J dropped 2; count of bases not matched to a gene: 3. The sequence came from an adult with an advanced solid tumor such as melanoma, head and neck, liver or kidney cancer. The chain uses TRBV19 and TRBJ2-7; 10 positions agree with TRBD1. Source: CD4+ or CD8+ T cells sorted from blood, taken in a trial of the OX40 agonist ivuxolimab. The CDR3 nucleotides read TGTGCCAGTAGTATACCCGGGACAGGGGCCTACGAGCAGTACTTC. The encoded protein is CASSIPGTGAYEQYF.